Listed below are T cell receptor beta chains from one sample, sequenced in a study of identical twins. TCRdb passed the 5' RACE reads through MiXCR, listing each CDR3 protein once. This sample has some 1,600,000 distinct CDR3 sequences; about 30% occur once, and the top ten carry about 0.25%. What was sequenced was cord blood. These receptors were collected from a newborn girl in good health. Both conserved end residues are part of each CDR3. The order of the fields is clone size, J gene, V gene, D gene, CDR3 DNA, CDR3 protein. D genes are given only for firm matches. The size field is filled for only some rows; it gives once, few, many or a size class.

- | TRBJ1-1 | TRBV6-6 | - | TGTGCCAGCAGTTACTCGATAGGGGTGTCGGGCACTGAAGCTTTCTTT | CASSYSIGVSGTEAFF
many | TRBJ2-7 | TRBV28 | - | TGCGGGTCCTCTAGCTCCTACGAGCAGTACTTC | CGSSSSYEQYF
few | TRBJ2-1 | TRBV4-1 | TRBD2 | TGCGCCGGCAGTCAAATTGGACTAGTGTCGGACAATGAGCAGTTCTTC | CAGSQIGLVSDNEQFF
- | TRBJ2-4 | TRBV10-3 | - | TGTGCCATCAGTGAGTCGGTCGCTAGTCTCATTCAGTACTTC | CAISESVASLIQYF
- | TRBJ2-7 | TRBV4-1 | TRBD1 | TGCGCCAGCAGCCAAGATCGGGACAGGGAGAACTACGAGCAGTACTTC | CASSQDRDRENYEQYF
few | TRBJ2-7 | TRBV12-3/TRBV12-4 | - | TGTGCCAGCACTGGTCTAGACTCCTACGAGCGGTACTTC | CASTGLDSYERYF
few | TRBJ1-2 | TRBV29-1 | - | TGCAGCGTTGAACGGCCACCCTATGGCTACACCTTC | CSVERPPYGYTF
- | TRBJ2-3 | TRBV3-1 | TRBD2 | TGTGCCAGCAGCCCCGTTGCGGGGGGGTTTGCAGATACGCAGTATTTT | CASSPVAGGFADTQYF
- | TRBJ1-2 | TRBV21-1 | - | TGTGCCAGCAGCAAAGATCGGGACAGGGGGCCTGGCTACACCTTC | CASSKDRDRGPGYTF
few | TRBJ2-5 | TRBV29-1 | - | TGCAGCGTTGACGGTGGGGATGAGCAGTACTTC | CSVDGGDEQYF
- | TRBJ2-3 | TRBV20-1 | TRBD2 | TGCGCCCGGGGGGGCGGCACAGATACGCAGTATTTT | CARGGGTDTQYF
- | TRBJ2-2 | TRBV20-1 | - | TGCAGTGCTAGAGATCAATCCGGGGAGCTGTTTTTT | CSARDQSGELFF
many | TRBJ2-4 | TRBV7-2 | - | TGTGCCAGCAGCTTAAGGGGGAGCAAAAACATTCAGTACTTC | CASSLRGSKNIQYF
few | TRBJ1-4 | TRBV7-8 | - | TGTGCCAGCAGCTTACGATCAGGGAGAGGCGAGCAACTGTTTTTT | CASSLRSGRGEQLFF
few | TRBJ2-3 | TRBV29-1 | - | TGCAGCGTTGTGGGCTTTAGCACAGATACGCAGTATTTT | CSVVGFSTDTQYF
- | TRBJ1-5 | TRBV18 | - | TGTGCCAGCCCACAACAGACAGTCAATCAGCCCCAGCATTTT | CASPQQTVNQPQHF
many | TRBJ2-1 | TRBV4-2 | TRBD2 | TGTGCCAGCAGCCCCCGATTAGCGGGGGCGGACAATGAGCAGTTCTTC | CASSPRLAGADNEQFF
few | TRBJ2-3 | TRBV28 | - | TGTGCCAGCAGTTTACCGGGGGCTCTCACAGATACGCAGTATTTT | CASSLPGALTDTQYF
few | TRBJ2-3 | TRBV15 | - | TGTGCCACCAGCAGAGATCATGGGGGCACAGATACGCAGTATTTT | CATSRDHGGTDTQYF
- | TRBJ2-5 | TRBV14 | - | TGTGCCAGCAGCTCTAGCCTCAGGGAGACCCAGTACTTC | CASSSSLRETQYF
- | TRBJ2-7 | TRBV20-1 | TRBD2 | TGCAGTGCTAGAGTCCTAGCGGGAGGATCCTACGAGCAGTACTTC | CSARVLAGGSYEQYF
few | TRBJ2-1 | TRBV10-3 | TRBD2 | TGTGCCATCAGTGAGTCGAGGACTAGCGGGGTCGGAGAGCAGTTCTTC | CAISESRTSGVGEQFF
many | TRBJ2-1 | TRBV3-1 | - | TGTGCCAGCAGCCGGGACCTCTACAATGAGCAGTTCTTC | CASSRDLYNEQFF
- | TRBJ1-1 | TRBV12-3/TRBV12-4 | - | TGTGCCAGCAGTTTGTGCGGGAACACTGAAGCTTTCTTT | CASSLCGNTEAFF
few | TRBJ2-7 | TRBV20-1 | - | TGCAGTGCTAGAAGGGAAATCTCCTACGAGCAGTACTTC | CSARREISYEQYF
few | TRBJ1-1 | TRBV29-1 | - | TGCAGCGTTGTAGGGGGGGGCACTGAAGCTTTCTTT | CSVVGGGTEAFF
- | TRBJ1-2 | TRBV2 | - | TGTGCCGGCATCGGGGGCAACTATGGCTACACCTTC | CAGIGGNYGYTF
- | TRBJ2-7 | TRBV10-3 | TRBD2 | TGTGCCATCAGTGCCGGGACTAGCGGCGTCTATGAGCAGTACTTC | CAISAGTSGVYEQYF
- | TRBJ2-1 | TRBV20-1 | TRBD1 | TGCAGTGCCATTCTACAGGGGAATGAGCAGTTCTTC | CSAILQGNEQFF
- | TRBJ1-4 | TRBV3-1 | - | TGTGCCAGCAGCCGGCCTCGGGAAAAACTGTTTTTT | CASSRPREKLFF
- | TRBJ1-4 | TRBV4-1 | TRBD1 | TGCGCCAGCAGCCAATGGGACAGGCAAAATGAAAAACTGTTTTTT | CASSQWDRQNEKLFF
- | TRBJ1-5 | TRBV19 | TRBD1 | TGTGCCAGTAGTGGGACAGTTGGTCAGCCCCAGCATTTT | CASSGTVGQPQHF
- | TRBJ2-2 | TRBV10-3 | TRBD1 | TGTGCCATCAGCACAGGGGCCGGGGAGCTGTTTTTT | CAISTGAGELFF
few | TRBJ2-1 | TRBV11-2 | TRBD2 | TGTGCCAGCAGCTTAGGGCTAGCGGGAGTTTGGTTCTTC | CASSLGLAGVWFF
- | TRBJ2-7 | TRBV27 | - | TGTGCCAGCGGTGGCAGGTCCCCCTACGAGCAGTACTTC | CASGGRSPYEQYF
- | TRBJ2-1 | TRBV6-2/TRBV6-3 | TRBD2 | TGTGCCAGCAGTTACAGGGGGGAAGCGGGAGGGTTCCCCTACAATGAGCAGTTCTTC | CASSYRGEAGGFPYNEQFF
many | TRBJ2-1 | TRBV5-1 | - | TGTGCCAGCAGCTTAGGAAGCCCATACAATGAGCAGTTCTTC | CASSLGSPYNEQFF
few | TRBJ1-6 | TRBV11-2 | - | TGTGCCAGCAGCTTAAGCATGACCCTCCACTTT | CASSLSMTLHF
- | TRBJ2-1 | TRBV27 | TRBD2 | TGTGCCAGCAGTCACTCCTATGACCTAGCGGGAGAAGGATTCGCCTACAATGAGCAGTTCTTC | CASSHSYDLAGEGFAYNEQFF
- | TRBJ2-5 | TRBV27 | TRBD2 | TGTGCCAACAGTATGGTCAGCGGGGGAAGGAATGAGCAGTACTTC | CANSMVSGGRNEQYF
- | TRBJ2-3 | TRBV6-5 | - | TGTACCAGCAAAGGAGTAGCCTCTAGCACAGATACGCAGTATTTT | CTSKGVASSTDTQYF
few | TRBJ2-1 | TRBV11-2 | TRBD2 | TGTGCCAGCAGCCTGGGGGGGGTAACCTCATACAATGAGCAGTTCTTC | CASSLGGVTSYNEQFF